The 10 T cell receptor beta chains below all came from one sample that was sequenced in a study of cytomegalovirus exposure and HLA in healthy donors. The PCR employed 60 Vbeta primers together with 13 Jbeta primers. Clones were read by immunoSEQ multiplex PCR, and TCRdb kept only the in-frame ones, dropping some. The profile shows roughly 200,000 clones, approximately 70% of them singletons. The specimen sequenced was PBMCs. The receptor set was obtained from a young woman in good health and CMV-seronegative.

A remark on this clone: Relative to the germline gene, one junction end is altered; a read error may explain this. The chain employs TRBV5-6 and TRBJ2-7; possible D gene TRBD1, 7 bases. Germline V gives CDR1 SGHDT, CDR2 YYEEEE. This CDR3 is 13 amino acids long. In DNA form, the CDR3 reads TGTGCCAGCAGCTGGTGGGCAGGGGGGCAAGGGAGGTTC. Its translation is CASSWWAGGQGRF.

The chain is built from TRBV4-1 and TRBJ1-1; D call uncertain. This CDR3 region has 13 residues. Deletions cut 0 bases from V and 5 bases from J, with 7 bases between. Germline values: CDR1 MGHRA, CDR2 YSYEKL. The chain's CDR3 is CASSQDPLTEAFF. CDR3 DNA: TGCGCCAGCAGCCAAGATCCACTAACTGAAGCTTTCTTT.

This chain joins TRBV7-9 and TRBJ2-5; 9 bases are a match to TRBD1. The J call could be wrong; TRBJ2-7 is a better fit for the DNA end. Germline loops: CDR1 SEHNR, CDR2 FQNEAQ (reference sequence). The CDR3 runs to 12 residues. CDR3 sequence reads: CAGDRVGNEQYF. CDR3 coding DNA: TGTGCGGGGGACAGGGTCGGGAACGAGCAGTACTTC.

The chain couples TRBV10-2 to TRBJ1-1; perhaps TRBD1 as D (5 bases). The CDR3 length is 13 residues. The ends were cut back, 0 bases at V and 11 bases at J, with 13 bases in the middle. Per germline, CDR1 WSHSY and CDR2 SAAADI. CDR3 DNA sequence: TGCGCCAGCAGTGAGTCGGGGCCAGGGAGGGCTTTCTTT. This encodes CASSESGPGRAFF.

V usage is TRBV18 and J usage is TRBJ1-1; D not resolved. Trimming removed 6 bases at V and 0 bases at J, with 14 bases between. This CDR3 has 15 residues. The V gene's germline CDR1 is KGHSH and CDR2 LQKENI. The CDR3 region is CASSTFRLMNTEAFF. DNA for the CDR3: TGTGCCAGCTCCACCTTCAGGCTCATGAACACTGAAGCTTTCTTT.

The chain employs TRBV30 and TRBJ2-7; possible D gene TRBD1, 5 bases. Looked up from germline, CDR1 is GTSNPN and CDR2 is SVGIG (reference sequence). The CDR3 length is 13 residues. With 0 bases removed from V and 3 bases from J, the gap between germline ends came to 9 bases. The CDR3 reads CAWSVDRDYEQYF. The CDR3 DNA reads as TGTGCCTGGAGTGTCGACAGAGACTACGAGCAGTACTTC.

The genes are TRBV6-5 and TRBJ1-3; D unresolved. V lost 7 bases and J lost 1, with 11 bases in between. The length of the CDR3 is 14 residues. Per the germline V gene, CDR1 is MNHEY and CDR2 is SVGAGI. The CDR3 loop reads CASKSTGSGNTIYF. DNA of the CDR3: TGTGCCAGCAAATCCACCGGGTCTGGAAACACCATATATTTT.

The chain recombines TRBV18 with TRBJ2-7; 7 bases fit TRBD1. Germline CDR1 reads KGHSH; CDR2 reads LQKENI. The CDR3 runs to 15 residues. With 1 base clipped from V and 3 bases from J, the junction kept 6 bases outside the gene matches. As DNA, the CDR3 is TGTGCCAGCTCACCACGGACAGGAGCCAACTACGAGCAGTACTTC. It codes for CASSPRTGANYEQYF.

The genes are TRBV7-9 and TRBJ2-3; a weak D match, TRBD2 (5 bases). The CDR3 is 15 residues long. Trimming took 3 bases from V and 2 from J, leaving 12 bases between them. CDR1 and CDR2 (germline): SEHNR, FQNEAQ (reference sequence). CDR3 DNA: TGTGCCAGCAGCTTCCTGGACGGACTCACAGATACGCAGTATTTT. It translates to CASSFLDGLTDTQYF.

This clone is a singleton in its sample. The rearrangement links TRBV27 to TRBJ2-7; 8 nucleotides line up with TRBD1. Germline CDR1 is MNHEY and CDR2 is SMNVEV (reference sequence). The trim removed 5 bases at V and 8 bases at J, leaving 8 bases unmatched. The CDR3 loop spans 13 amino acids. CDR3 sequence (DNA): TGTGCCAGCAGTCATTCGCTCAGGGGGCAGCAGTACTTC. It specifies CASSHSLRGQQYF.